This TCR beta chain was recovered during a study of cytomegalovirus exposure and HLA in healthy donors. Study-wide background: Earlier findings included about 120 million unique TCR beta sequences obtained from about 180 million T cells.

Donors showed nominal health when sampled, although they likely had unrecorded immune exposures. This clone came up once. The antigen is not known. At the DNA level, this CDR3 is encoded by other sequences in the same sample as well. General study points: CMV serostatus was the sole immune exposure information available.

The V gene lost 2 bases and the J gene lost 8 bases, with 15 bases spanning the gap. The CDR3 is 15 residues long. Germline V gene data show CDR1 as LGHNA and CDR2 as YSLEER. The PCR contained 60 Vbeta and 13 Jbeta primers. The assay was immunoSEQ multiplex PCR, and TCRdb's table has in-frame clones only and misses some. This table holds approximately 220,000 clones, about three quarters found once. The TCR comes from a man aged 40-49 years in good health and CMV-seronegative. Source material: PBMCs. The rearrangement joins TRBV4-3 to TRBJ1-4, with D tentatively TRBD1 (5 bases). The CDR3 sequence: CASSQLLGGYEKLFF. DNA for the CDR3: TGCGCCAGCAGCCAACTACTGGGGGGATACGAAAAACTGTTTTTT.